Described below is a single T cell receptor (beta chain) sequence and its context. Antigen unknown. CDR1 and CDR2 (germline): MNHNS, SASEGT. The CDR3 extends over 14 amino acids. The V gene lost 3 bases and the J gene lost 6 bases, with 11 bases spanning the gap. This entry is derived from a study of tissue T cells after allogeneic stem cell transplantation. About the study: Tissue samples with histologically apparent lymphocytes on H&E review were prioritized for sequencing. General study results and limits: The study did not identify alloreactive or antigen-specific tissue TCRs, and some clones might be persisting host cells.

This table comes from immunoSEQ multiplex PCR, and its TCRdb copy is limited to in-frame clones, with some not included. The table has roughly 25,000 clones, more than 60% seen once. The rearrangement links TRBV6-1 to TRBJ1-4; D is ambiguous. The sequenced sample was tissue from the ileum, obtained at autopsy. The sequence was collected from a female donor at least 60 years old with lung cancer. This chain's CDR3 is CASSERLDHEKLFF. CDR3 coding DNA: TGTGCCAGCAGTGAGCGGTTGGACCATGAAAAACTGTTTTTT.